The entry below describes one TCR beta chain. This clonotype came up many times. The specificity of this receptor is unknown. Within one base of it there is no much larger clone, and no base qualities were kept. The sample originates from a study of regulatory T cells in long-lasting Graves disease (dated by TCRdb to the early 2020s). Some background on the complete study: In the newly diagnosed Graves' disease group, patients had been taking antithyroid drugs for less than 3 months. Patients with persistent Graves' disease were compared with patients with newly diagnosed Graves' disease using TCR sequencing and RNA sequencing of peripheral blood. The study was registered as a clinical trial and conducted in China. A total of around 35 samples underwent TCR sequencing, from about 13 patients with persistent Graves' disease and approximately 20 patients with newly diagnosed Graves' disease.

The receptor library was made with multiplex PCR. This sample was sequenced with an Illumina HiSeq 4000. CDR3 regions were amplified by Arm-PCR with iRepertoire HTBI primers to construct TCR beta libraries. Before sequencing, the PCR products underwent gel purification. The study's own analysis went as follows. Gene usage analysis of CDR3 amino acid clonotypes relied on the approximately 60 TRBV and 14 TRBJ segments identified across samples. Filtered high-quality paired reads were merged into contigs using COPE and FqMerger. BLAST was used to align contigs to IMGT TRBV, TRBD and TRBJ reference genes, and CDR3 was defined according to IMGT. Highly expanded clones were defined as clonotypes with a frequency above 0.1%. Shannon entropy served as the measure of repertoire diversity, while the Gini coefficient captured V-J evenness. A clonotype found in more than one individual was treated as public. TCRdb passed the public sequencing reads through fastp at Q25 and MiXCR, retaining productive beta sequences. All rows with the same CDR3 protein become a single entry with the most common DNA and genes. What appears here as the V and J calls and clone size reflects TCRdb's work, not the paper's. The sample includes fewer than 350,000 distinct CDR3 sequences, with approximately 20% observed a single time. Of the sample, about two fifths falls within the top ten clones.

The CDR3 goes from the cysteine to the phenylalanine over 12 residues. Just the 36-base CDR3 DNA is kept, in frame starting at base 1. For CDR1 and CDR2, the germline V gene (reference sequence) lists SEHNR and FQNEAQ. V drops 10 bases and J drops 4 bases, leaving 14 bases in between. The time point label, read with the paper, signifies: newly diagnosed GD, antithyroid drugs for less than 3 months. For both TCR sequencing and RNA sequencing, RNA was extracted from PBMCs using TRIzol. The diagnosis of Graves' disease followed American Thyroid Association guidelines. Recruitment of patients was carried out at an endocrinology department in Xi'an, China. Each patient gave approximately 9.7 milliliters of peripheral blood, collected in an EDTA anticoagulant tube. Ficoll Paque Plus density gradient separation was used to isolate PBMCs, and no further T cell sorting was performed. An Agilent 2100 Bioanalyzer and agarose gel were used to check RNA quality, while a NanoDrop 2000 measured RNA concentration.

Paper-wide results and their limitations: More public clonotypes were shared among persistent patients (under 3,000) than among newly diagnosed patients (over 900). Persistent disease showed preferential use of TRBV28, TRBJ1-2 and TRBJ2-5, whereas newly diagnosed disease favored TRBV20-1 and TRBJ2-1. Persistent Graves' disease patients showed lower TCR Shannon entropy and fewer highly expanded clones than newly diagnosed patients, suggesting clonal expansion. The study examined only peripheral blood because the primary lesion, thyroid tissue, could not be accessed. Sequencing and analysis were limited to the TCR beta chain. As a limitation, the authors acknowledged that the small sample size may reduce accuracy.

The sample in question was peripheral blood mononuclear cells (PBMCs), obtained at new diagnosis, from a patient treated with antithyroid drugs. This chain is built from TRBV7-9 and TRBJ2-7; 6 matching bases give a weak D call of TRBD1. The clonotype comes from a female donor with Graves disease. The CDR3 protein sequence reads: CATLGAMYEQYF. The sequenced DNA is TGTGCCACCCTGGGGGCGATGTACGAGCAGTACTTC.